This T cell receptor beta chain was obtained from a study of T cells in Graves' hyperthyroidism and ophthalmopathy. The overall study: It was at initial diagnosis, before any treatment, that peripheral blood was collected.

RNA transcripts yielded amplified TCR beta CDR3 regions. A first-round RT-PCR of the TCR CDR3 used the HTBI primer set. TCRdb redid the calling of the multiplex PCR reads with MiXCR, one entry per CDR3 protein. The sample has some 530,000 distinct CDR3 sequences; around a fifth are singletons. Each person with ophthalmopathy scored at least 3 on the Clinical Activity Score, reached NOSPECS grade 4 or higher, and had been ill under 3 months. Exclusion of a patient resulted from uncontrolled infection, other autoimmune disease, pregnancy or lactation. The PBMCs were sourced from fresh peripheral blood (approximately 10 ml). The length of the CDR3 is 15 residues. V lost 1 base and J lost 0, with 10 bases in between. In this sample, this clonotype turned up many times.

This receptor was obtained from a woman in her seventies with Graves' ophthalmopathy. Specimen: blood. The chain combines TRBV12-3 or TRBV12-4 with TRBJ2-7; D is unclear. The CDR3 DNA sequence: TGTGCCAGCAGTTTAGGCACTGTCTACTCCTACGAGCAGTACTTC. It translates to CASSLGTVYSYEQYF.